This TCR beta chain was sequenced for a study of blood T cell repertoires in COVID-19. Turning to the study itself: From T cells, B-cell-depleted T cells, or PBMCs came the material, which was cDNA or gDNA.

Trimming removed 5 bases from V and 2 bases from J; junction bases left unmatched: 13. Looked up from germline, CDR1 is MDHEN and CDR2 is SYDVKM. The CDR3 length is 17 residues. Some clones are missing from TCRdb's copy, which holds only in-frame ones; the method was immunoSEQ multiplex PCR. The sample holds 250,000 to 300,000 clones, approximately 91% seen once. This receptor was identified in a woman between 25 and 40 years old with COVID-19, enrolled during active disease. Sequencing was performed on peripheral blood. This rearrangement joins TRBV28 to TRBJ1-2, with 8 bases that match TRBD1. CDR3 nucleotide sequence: TGTGCCAGCAGTCCTCAATCCCGGGACAGGCGAAACTATGGCTACACCTTC. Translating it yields CASSPQSRDRRNYGYTF.